The 16 T cell receptor beta chains in this list originate from one sample, sequenced in a study of T cell changes during pregnancy in multiple sclerosis. This table comes from immunoSEQ multiplex PCR, and its TCRdb copy is limited to in-frame clones, with some not included. The sample has approximately 24,000 clones, 90% seen once. The sample in question was CD8+ T cells from peripheral blood mononuclear cells, obtained in the third trimester of pregnancy. The receptors derive from a female donor in good health, enrolled as a control in a pregnancy study.

The chain combines TRBV6-5 with TRBJ2-7, with 7 nucleotides matching TRBD1. V lost 5 bases and J lost 7; bases outside the gene matches: 5. The CDR3 is 12 residues long. In germline, CDR1 is MNHEY, CDR2 SVGAGI. As DNA, the CDR3 is TGTGCCAGCAGTACAGGGGTGGGAGAGCAGTACTTC. This translates into CASSTGVGEQYF.

J is TRBJ1-5 and V is TRBV19; weak D call: TRBD1 (5 bases). Germline lookup yields CDR1 LNHDA and CDR2 SQIVND (reference sequence). V lost 1 base and J lost 3, with 13 bases in between. This CDR3 contains 16 residues. CDR3 sequence: CASSIGGRAYNQPQHF. The CDR3, as DNA: TGTGCCAGTAGTATAGGGGGCAGGGCCTACAATCAGCCCCAGCATTTT.

The V gene is TRBV9, the J gene TRBJ1-1; 11 bases match TRBD1. Germline trimming cut 4 bases from V and 1 base from J; bases unmatched to any gene: 9. CDR1 SGDLS and CDR2 YYNGEE come from the germline V gene. This CDR3 has 17 residues. The CDR3 sequence is CASSPGTGGWRNTEAFF. The CDR3 DNA reads TGTGCCAGCAGCCCGGGGACAGGGGGGTGGAGGAACACTGAAGCTTTCTTT.

This clone was recorded a few times. The CDR3 is CASSGRDRGLYEQYF. The CDR3 DNA reads TGTGCCAGCAGCGGGAGGGACAGGGGGTTATACGAGCAGTACTTC. The V call is TRBV14, the J call TRBJ2-7, with TRBD1 identical over 11 bases. The CDR3 length is 15 residues. The germline V gene has CDR1 SGHDN and CDR2 FVKESK. The J segment lost 4 bases and the V segment lost 5 bases, leaving 7 bases of the junction unmatched.

By share of the sample, this clone is medium-sized. The CDR3 is CASSSQKVSPGELFF. In DNA form, the CDR3 reads TGTGCCAGCAGCTCCCAGAAGGTTAGCCCCGGGGAGCTGTTTTTT. This chain joins TRBV2 and TRBJ2-2; D is undetermined. This CDR3 has 15 residues. The V end lost 6 bases, the J end lost 6 bases, and 17 bases lay between the germline ends. The germline gives CDR1 SNHLY, CDR2 FYNNEI.

The V gene is TRBV29-1, the J gene TRBJ2-5; 9 bases align to TRBD2. CDR1 is SQVTM and CDR2 is ANQGSEA in the germline V gene. V was pared by 6 bases and J by 0 bases, with 11 bases of the junction left unmatched. This CDR3 contains 16 residues. Here the CDR3 DNA reads TGCAGCGTCCATTTTAACCTAGCGGGAAACCAAGAGACCCAGTACTTC. Translating gives CSVHFNLAGNQETQYF.

V usage is TRBV19 and J usage is TRBJ2-7; 8 bases agree with TRBD2. Germline lookup yields CDR1 LNHDA and CDR2 SQIVND (reference sequence). V was clipped by 1 base and J by 4 bases; unmatched bases: 6. The CDR3 length is 15 residues. The CDR3 reads CASSIAISGTYEQYF. As DNA, the CDR3 is TGTGCCAGTAGTATAGCTATTAGCGGGACGTACGAGCAGTACTTC.

The chain combines TRBV7-9 with TRBJ1-2; a weak D match, TRBD1 (6 bases). Trimming cost V 5 bases and J 1 base, with 17 bases left between them. The CDR3 has 16 residues. Per germline, CDR1 SEHNR and CDR2 FQNEAQ (reference sequence). The DNA for the CDR3 is TGTGCCAGCAGCGACCCCGGACAGCAATTTAACTATGGCTACACCTTC. Residues: CASSDPGQQFNYGYTF.

This clone has a single count. The chain uses TRBV15 and TRBJ2-1; 10 nucleotides align to TRBD2. Per germline, CDR1 LNHNV and CDR2 YYDKDF (reference sequence). V shed 5 bases, J shed 7 bases, and the junction held 8 bases outside the gene matches. CDR3 length: 15 amino acids. DNA for the CDR3: TGTGCCACCAGCCGTCTAGCGGGAGTTATAAATGAGCAGTTCTTC. This sequence encodes CATSRLAGVINEQFF.

The gene calls are TRBV4-1 and TRBJ1-5; possibly TRBD1 for D (6 bases). V gave up 0 bases and J gave up 4 bases, with 16 bases separating them. The CDR3 sequence is 17 residues long. The V gene's germline CDR1 is MGHRA and CDR2 YSYEKL. This chain's CDR3 is CASSQDPGQNDNQPQHF. The CDR3 DNA reads as TGCGCCAGCAGCCAAGACCCCGGACAGAATGATAATCAGCCCCAGCATTTT.

The gene calls are TRBV4-1 and TRBJ1-1; tentative D call: TRBD1 (5 bases). V was cut by 3 bases and J by 12 bases, with 20 bases left in between. This CDR3 spans 14 amino acids. CDR1 is MGHRA and CDR2 is YSYEKL in the germline V gene. The CDR3 here is CASSQTTGTFGTFF. The CDR3 nucleotides are TGCGCCAGCAGCCAGACCACAGGAACCTTTGGAACTTTCTTT.

The chain links TRBV16 to TRBJ1-1; no reliable D call. Looked up from germline, CDR1 is KGHSY and CDR2 is FQNENV. CDR3 size: 14 residues. Trimming shortened V by 1 base and J by 1 base, and 7 bases separated the two germline ends. This CDR3 reads CASSQLPENTEAFF. Written as DNA, the CDR3 is TGTGCCAGCAGCCAATTACCAGAGAACACTGAAGCTTTCTTT.

This chain connects TRBV6-4 to TRBJ2-1, with D perhaps TRBD1 (5 bases). The V end was cut by 2 bases, the J end by 15 bases, with 23 bases between. Germline V gene sequence: CDR1 MRHNA, CDR2 SNTAGT. The CDR3 runs to 15 residues. Here the CDR3 reads CASSDPCVRRRQGFF. The DNA of the CDR3 is TGTGCCAGCAGTGACCCCTGTGTTCGGCGGCGTCAGGGGTTCTTC.

In its sample, this clone was seen once. J is TRBJ2-7 and V is TRBV27; D is unresolved. The CDR3 is 14 amino acids. V lost 3 bases and J 2 bases, leaving 11 bases between the germline ends. Germline V gene lookup returns CDR1 MNHEY and CDR2 SMNVEV (reference sequence). The CDR3 reads CASSLSFLAYEQYF. For the CDR3, the DNA is TGTGCCAGCAGTTTGTCGTTTCTCGCCTACGAGCAGTACTTC.

The V call is TRBV7-2, the J call TRBJ1-1; no definite D call. The CDR3 is made up of 14 amino acids. Germline V lookup: CDR1 SGHTA, CDR2 FQGNSA. The V and J ends lost 3 bases and 4 bases respectively, with 12 bases between them. DNA for the CDR3: TGTGCCAGCAGCTTTGGGTGGCCGGGCACTGAAGCTTTCTTT. As protein: CASSFGWPGTEAFF.

The chain is built from TRBV5-8 and TRBJ1-2, with D possibly matching TRBD1 (5 bases). The germline V and J ends were trimmed by 7 bases and 2 bases, with 9 bases remaining between them. Germline CDR1 and CDR2: SGHTS and YDEGEE. The CDR3 contains 12 residues. Here the CDR3 reads CASGTGNYGYTF. The CDR3 region has the DNA TGTGCCAGCGGTACAGGCAACTATGGCTACACCTTC.